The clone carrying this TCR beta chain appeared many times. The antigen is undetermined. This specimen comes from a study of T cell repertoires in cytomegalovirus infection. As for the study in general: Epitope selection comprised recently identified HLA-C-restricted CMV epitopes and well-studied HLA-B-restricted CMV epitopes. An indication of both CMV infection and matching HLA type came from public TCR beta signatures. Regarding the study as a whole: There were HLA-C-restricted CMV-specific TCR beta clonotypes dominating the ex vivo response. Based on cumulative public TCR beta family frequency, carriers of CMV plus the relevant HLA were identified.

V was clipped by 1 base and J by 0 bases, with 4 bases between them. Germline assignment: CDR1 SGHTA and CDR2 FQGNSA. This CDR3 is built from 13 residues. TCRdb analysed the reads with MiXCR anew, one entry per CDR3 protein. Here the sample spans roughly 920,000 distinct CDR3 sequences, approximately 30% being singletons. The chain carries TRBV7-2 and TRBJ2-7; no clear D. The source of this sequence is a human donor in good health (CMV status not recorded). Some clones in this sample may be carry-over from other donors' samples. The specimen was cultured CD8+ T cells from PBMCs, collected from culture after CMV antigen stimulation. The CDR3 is CASSLESSYEQYF. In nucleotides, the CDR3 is TGTGCCAGCAGCTTAGAGAGCTCCTACGAGCAGTACTTC.